These 28 T cell receptor beta chains originate from one sample sequenced in a study of tumor-infiltrating lymphocytes in primary liver carcinoma. Starting material of 450 to 550 ng total RNA yielded TCR beta cDNA via a constant-region primer. Employing slightly modified ARM-PCR, three nested multiplex PCR rounds were run, and these gave rise to the TCR beta libraries. Forward primers for TRBV1-TRBV30 and a C-beta reverse primer served the first two PCR rounds, at about 10 cycles each. TCRdb called the multiplex PCR reads again in MiXCR, with one record for every CDR3 protein. The data show around 99,000 distinct CDR3 sequences, 55% to 75% seen once. The 20-30 mg bulk tissue piece was not sorted before simultaneous RNA and DNA extraction. Sequencing was performed on tumor-adjacent normal liver tissue. All receptors come from a man aged 40-55 years with primary liver carcinoma and hepatitis B virus infection.

The V gene is TRBV5-4, the J gene TRBJ2-5; 14 bases are shared with TRBD2. V lost 4 bases and J lost 3; bases outside the gene matches: 8. Per the germline V gene, CDR1 is SGHNT and CDR2 is YYREEE (reference sequence). The CDR3 covers 17 residues. Written as DNA, the CDR3 is TGTGCCAGCAGCCTGGGACTAGCGGGGGCGGTAGAAGAGACCCAGTACTTC. Translating it yields CASSLGLAGAVEETQYF.

Of note for this clonotype: A junction end diverges from the germline sequence, so it may reflect a read error. This chain joins TRBV6-5 and TRBJ2-3; 9 nucleotides agree with TRBD2. This CDR3 has 15 amino acids. The germline CDR1 and CDR2 sequences are MNHEY and SVGAGI. The CDR3 nucleotides read TGTGCTAGCACTTATGATGCGGGAGGGGGAGATACGCAGTATTTT. Encoded protein: CASTYDAGGGDTQYF.

Worth noting for this clonotype: No conserved phenylalanine or tryptophan ends this CDR3, so it is likely a read error. DNA for the CDR3: TGCAGCGTTCTTGTTAACGCAGGGGTAGAGGCCCAGTACTCC. As protein: CSVLVNAGVEAQYS. V usage is TRBV29-1 and J usage is TRBJ2-5; tentatively, D is TRBD1 (6 bases). This CDR3 is 14 amino acids long. The germline CDR1 and CDR2 sequences are SQVTM and ANQGSEA.

Concerning this clonotype itself: At one of its ends the junction is not consistent with the germline gene, which may arise from a read error. This sequence joins TRBV29-1 and TRBJ2-2; D remains unclear. Germline V gives CDR1 SQVTM, CDR2 ANQGSEA. The CDR3 is made up of 12 amino acids. In nucleotides, the CDR3 is TGTAGCATTGACCAAGGGCTCGGGGAGCTGTTTTTT. Translated, it gives CSIDQGLGELFF.

The V gene is TRBV11-1, the J gene TRBJ2-1; possibly TRBD1 for D (6 bases). The CDR3 consists of 14 residues. The V end was cut by 4 bases, the J end by 10 bases, with 17 bases between. CDR1 and CDR2 from the germline V gene are SGHAT and FQDESV (reference sequence). DNA of the CDR3: TGTGCCAGCAGCTCTAGGGGGAACGTAAGGGAGCAGTTCTTC. Its translation: CASSSRGNVREQFF. Complete variable domain (other parts from reference TRBV11-1 and TRBJ2-1): EAEVAQSPRYKITEKSQAVAFWCDPISGHATLYWYRQILGQGPELLVQFQDESVVDDSQLPKDRFSAERLKGVDSTLKIQPAELGDSAMYLCASSSRGNVREQFFGPGTRLTVL.

V gene TRBV11-2 combines with J gene TRBJ2-5, with D perhaps TRBD1 or TRBD2 (5 bases each). The germline V gene encodes CDR1 SGHAT and CDR2 FQNNGV. The V end was cut by 9 bases, the J end by 5 bases, with 19 bases between. The CDR3 totals 14 residues. The CDR3 DNA is TGTGCCAGTGGACTGGCAGGGCCCGCGGAGACCCAGTACTTC. Amino acid sequence: CASGLAGPAETQYF.

V gene TRBV28 combines with J gene TRBJ2-7; D not resolved. CDR1 and CDR2 (germline): MDHEN, SYDVKM. The CDR3 is 11 amino acids. The V and J ends lost 5 bases and 9 bases respectively, with 11 bases between them. CDR3 nucleotide sequence: TGTGCCAGCAGTCACGGCTACAGGCAGTACTTC. It encodes CASSHGYRQYF.

Notes on this clonotype: A much larger clone differs by one base, so this may be a read error. The chain couples TRBV6-1 to TRBJ2-4; 8 nucleotides agree with TRBD2. The germline gives CDR1 MNHNS, CDR2 SASEGT. CDR3 length: 15 amino acids. The CDR3 coding sequence is TGTGCCAGCAGTCTGACCGGGGGGGGCAAAAACATTAAGTACTTC. Translated, it gives CASSLTGGGKNIKYF.

V and J are TRBV11-1 and TRBJ2-1; D call uncertain. V lost 1 base, J lost 8 bases, and 15 bases lay in between. The CDR3 length is 15 residues. Germline values: CDR1 SGHAT, CDR2 FQDESV (reference sequence). The CDR3 region is CASSLGTDLRDEQFF. The CDR3 region has the DNA TGTGCCAGCAGCTTAGGCACAGATCTAAGGGATGAGCAGTTCTTC. Using reference TRBV11-1 and TRBJ2-1 for the parts outside the CDR3, the full variable domain is EAEVAQSPRYKITEKSQAVAFWCDPISGHATLYWYRQILGQGPELLVQFQDESVVDDSQLPKDRFSAERLKGVDSTLKIQPAELGDSAMYLCASSLGTDLRDEQFFGPGTRLTVL.

As to this clonotype: Since the CDR3 does not end with the conserved phenylalanine or tryptophan, this likely comes from a read error. The chain links TRBV11-2 to TRBJ2-3, with 9 bases aligning to TRBD2. The germline V gene encodes CDR1 SGHAT and CDR2 FQNNGV. The CDR3 length is 16 residues. CDR3 amino acids: CASRPPTSGSTGTQYS. CDR3 in DNA: TGTGCCAGCAGACCCCCGACTAGCGGCAGCACAGGTACGCAGTATTCT.

This clonotype appeared a single time. CDR3 residues: CASSQGLGQETQYF. CDR3 DNA: TGTGCCAGCAGCCAAGGTCTAGGACAAGAGACCCAGTACTTC. This chain joins TRBV7-9 and TRBJ2-5; D gene unclear. Germline loops: CDR1 SEHNR, CDR2 FQNEAQ (reference sequence). V lost 5 bases, J lost 2 bases, and 12 bases lay in between. This CDR3 is 14 amino acids long.

Sample share makes this clonotype medium-sized. The V gene is TRBV11-1, the J gene TRBJ2-5; possible D gene TRBD1, 6 bases. Germline V gene sequence: CDR1 SGHAT, CDR2 FQDESV (reference sequence). V was trimmed by 4 bases and J by 5 bases, leaving 17 bases between them. The CDR3 has 15 amino acids. CDR3 loop: CASSSQLTGRETQYF. As DNA, the CDR3 is TGTGCCAGCAGCTCACAGTTGACAGGACGGGAGACCCAGTACTTC.

This clonotype was detected many times. The rearrangement uses TRBV7-9 and TRBJ1-2; 7 positions match TRBD1. Germline lookup yields CDR1 SEHNR and CDR2 FQNEAQ (reference sequence). CDR3 size: 15 residues. V trimming: 3 bases; J trimming: 7 bases; junction bases outside the gene matches: 11. The CDR3 loop is CASSFSFDRDPGYTF. As DNA, the CDR3 is TGTGCCAGCAGCTTTAGCTTCGACAGGGACCCTGGCTACACCTTC.

Points on this clonotype: A much larger clonotype is one base distant, so this may be a read error. The chain employs TRBV5-5 and TRBJ2-7, with 8 positions matching TRBD1. The germline gives CDR1 SGHKS, CDR2 YYEKEE (reference sequence). CDR3 length equals 13 residues. CDR3 region: CASILTGVNEQYF. In DNA, the CDR3 is TGTGCCAGCATCTTGACAGGGGTGAACGAGCAGTACTTC.

Worth noting for this clonotype: An end of the junction does not agree with germline; a read error may underlie this. The genes are TRBV11-2 and TRBJ2-5; possible D gene TRBD2, 6 bases. CDR1 and CDR2 (germline): SGHAT, FQNNGV. This CDR3 contains 11 residues. In DNA form, the CDR3 reads TGTGTCAGCAGCCGATTAGAGGACTACTACTTC. Its protein is CVSSRLEDYYF.

Remarks on this clonotype: A much larger clone is a single base away; this may be a read error. The V call is TRBV6-1, the J call TRBJ2-3, with 8 bases identical to TRBD2. Germline V gene data show CDR1 as MNHNS and CDR2 as SASEGT. The CDR3 loop spans 15 amino acids. In DNA, the CDR3 is TGTGTCAGCAGTGGGATGCGGGGGGGCACAGATACGCAGTATTTT. Protein sequence: CVSSGMRGGTDTQYF.

Notes on this clonotype: A clone one base away is much larger, so this may be a read error. The chain links TRBV6-1 to TRBJ1-5; unclear D gene. This CDR3 spans 13 amino acids. CDR1 is MNHNS and CDR2 is SASEGT in the germline V gene. Trimming stripped 4 bases from V and 4 bases from J, with 8 bases between. The CDR3, as DNA: TGTGCCAGCAGTGTAGGTGAGAATCAGCCCCAGCATTTT. This gives the protein CASSVGENQPQHF.

The CDR3 DNA follows: TGCAATACTCAGGGCTCCTACAATGAGCAGTTCTTC. It encodes CNTQGSYNEQFF. The rearrangement links TRBV29-1 to TRBJ2-1; TRBD1 might be the D (5 bases). Germline CDR1 SQVTM, CDR2 ANQGSEA. CDR3 size: 12 residues.

Of note for this clonotype: One end of the junction varies from germline; a read error may be responsible. The CDR3: CGSSYSGRVSDTQYF. The CDR3 DNA is TGTGGCAGCAGTTACTCAGGCCGGGTCTCAGATACACAGTATTTT. This chain connects TRBV6-6 to TRBJ2-3; no reliable D call. Germline CDR1 MNHNY, CDR2 SVGAGI (reference sequence). This CDR3 contains 15 residues.

Note on this clonotype: Likely a read error: the CDR3 ends without its conserved phenylalanine or tryptophan. This CDR3 is CASSVTGTGTDTQYS. The CDR3 coding sequence is TGCGCCAGCAGTGTAACCGGGACAGGGACCGACACACAGTATTCT. V gene TRBV10-1 combines with J gene TRBJ2-3; TRBD1 matches at 9 bases. The V gene's germline CDR1 is WNHNN and CDR2 SYGVQD (reference sequence). This CDR3 comprises 15 residues. The junction had 14 bases not matched to a gene; V was cut back by 4 bases and J by 12 bases.

On this clonotype itself: Germline and junction disagree at one end, which may indicate a read error. The J gene is TRBJ2-7, the V gene TRBV6-1; D possibly corresponds to TRBD2 (5 bases). This CDR3 is built from 15 residues. Germline V lookup: CDR1 MNHNS, CDR2 SASEGT. CDR3 nucleotide sequence: TGTGCCAGCAATGTAATGGCACACCGGGGTGACGAACAGTACTTC. Its protein product is CASNVMAHRGDEQYF.

The count of this clonotype is one. A much larger clonotype is one base distant, so this may be a read error. J is TRBJ2-7 and V is TRBV10-3; 7 nucleotides match TRBD1. This CDR3 is built from 15 residues. The germline gives CDR1 ENHRY, CDR2 SYGVKD. Losses at the gene ends were 10 bases for V and 4 bases for J; bases not matched to a gene: 16. CDR3 residues: CATSDIRQGSYEQYF. The CDR3 DNA reads TGTGCCACCTCCGACATCCGACAGGGATCGTACGAGCAGTACTTC.

This clonotype was detected many times. This sequence joins TRBV6-6 and TRBJ2-5; D assignment may be TRBD1 or TRBD2 (5 bases each). Germline lookup yields CDR1 MNHNY and CDR2 SVGAGI (reference sequence). V shed 2 bases and J shed 5 bases, with 12 bases lying between them. The CDR3 is 14 residues long. In nucleotides, the CDR3 is TGTGCCAGCAGTTACCGCCAGGGCGGGGAGACCCAGTACTTC. Protein: CASSYRQGGETQYF.

A word on this clonotype: At one boundary the junction diverges from the germline segment, which might be a read error. CDR3 amino acids: CASSLYDNEHFF. The DNA of the CDR3 is TGCGCCAGCAGCCTTTATGATAATGAGCACTTCTTC. The V gene is TRBV4-1, the J gene TRBJ2-1; D is ambiguous. This CDR3 contains 12 residues. Germline V CDR1 and CDR2: MGHRA, YSYEKL.

Details on this clonotype: Relative to the germline gene, one junction end is altered; a read error may explain this. The CDR3 coding sequence is TGTACCAGCAGCTTACAGGGGGCGAACCCACCCCTCCACTTT. This sequence encodes CTSSLQGANPPLHF. The chain employs TRBV11-2 and TRBJ1-6; TRBD1 aligns across 9 bases. CDR1 and CDR2 from the germline V gene are SGHAT and FQNNGV. The CDR3 consists of 14 residues.

Remarks on this clonotype: Lacking the conserved final phenylalanine or tryptophan, this CDR3 likely reflects a read error. The CDR3 region has the DNA TGTGCCAACAGCAAAGGGCAGGGAGGGACCAGGGAGCTGTTTCTT. Translation: CANSKGQGGTRELFL. The chain links TRBV11-2 to TRBJ2-2, with TRBD2 matching over 7 bases. CDR3 length: 15 residues. The germline gives CDR1 SGHAT, CDR2 FQNNGV.

This CDR3 reads CSARDHTTAYEQYF. Here the CDR3 DNA reads TGCAGTGCTAGAGATCACACAACGGCCTACGAGCAGTACTTC. The V gene is TRBV20-1, the J gene TRBJ2-7; D not resolved. The V end lost 0 bases, the J end lost 2 bases, and 11 bases lay between the germline ends. The CDR3 covers 14 residues. Germline-derived CDR1 and CDR2 are DFQATT and SNEGSKA (reference sequence).

The genes are TRBV11-2 and TRBJ2-7, with D perhaps TRBD1 or TRBD2 (5 bases each). Germline CDR1 reads SGHAT; CDR2 reads FQNNGV. V dropped 5 bases and J dropped 2 bases, with 16 bases sitting between them. The CDR3 covers 15 residues. The CDR3 region has the DNA TGTGCCAGCAGCCCAGGGCCCGGGGCGACCTACGAGCAGTACTTC. Its protein product is CASSPGPGATYEQYF.